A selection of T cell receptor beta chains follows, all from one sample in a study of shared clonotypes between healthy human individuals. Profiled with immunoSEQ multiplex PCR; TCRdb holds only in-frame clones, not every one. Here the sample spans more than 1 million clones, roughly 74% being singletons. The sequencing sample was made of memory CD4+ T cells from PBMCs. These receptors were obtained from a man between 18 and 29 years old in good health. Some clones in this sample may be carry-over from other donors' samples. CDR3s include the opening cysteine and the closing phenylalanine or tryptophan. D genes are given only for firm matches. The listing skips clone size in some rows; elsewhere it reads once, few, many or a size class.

cdr3_aa: CASSFNSAGSGGYTF; cdr3_nt: TGTGCCAGCAGCTTCAACTCTGCTGGATCTGGTGGCTACACCTTC; v_call: TRBV7-3; j_call: TRBJ1-2; clone_size: -; d_call: -
cdr3_aa: CASSSYRGETQYF; cdr3_nt: TGCGCCAGCAGCTCCTACCGGGGAGAGACCCAGTACTTC; v_call: TRBV5-1; j_call: TRBJ2-5; clone_size: -; d_call: -
cdr3_aa: CASSSTSGRAPDEQYF; cdr3_nt: TGTGCCAGCAGCTCGACTAGCGGGAGGGCCCCCGACGAGCAGTACTTC; v_call: TRBV11-2; j_call: TRBJ2-7; clone_size: -; d_call: TRBD2
cdr3_aa: CASSEGSGNTIYF; cdr3_nt: TGCGCCAGCAGTGAAGGGTCTGGAAACACCATATATTTT; v_call: TRBV5-1; j_call: TRBJ1-3; clone_size: once; d_call: -
cdr3_aa: CASSSSGPLEQFF; cdr3_nt: TGTGCCAGCAGCTCCTCGGGCCCCCTTGAGCAGTTCTTC; v_call: TRBV7-3; j_call: TRBJ2-1; clone_size: -; d_call: -
cdr3_aa: CSVGAREWRSGTDTQYF; cdr3_nt: TGCAGCGTTGGGGCGCGGGAGTGGAGGAGCGGCACAGATACGCAGTATTTT; v_call: TRBV29-1; j_call: TRBJ2-3; clone_size: -; d_call: TRBD2
cdr3_aa: CASSFARTGAVNEKLFF; cdr3_nt: TGTGCCAGCAGTTTCGCTCGGACAGGGGCCGTTAATGAAAAACTGTTTTTT; v_call: TRBV27; j_call: TRBJ1-4; clone_size: -; d_call: TRBD1
cdr3_aa: CASSPPRRDSKNIQYF; cdr3_nt: TGTGCCAGCAGCCCTCCCCGGAGGGACAGCAAAAACATTCAGTACTTC; v_call: TRBV7-8; j_call: TRBJ2-4; clone_size: -; d_call: -
cdr3_aa: CAVWTRRSQTGANVLTF; cdr3_nt: TGTGCCGTTTGGACACGGAGGAGCCAGACAGGGGCCAACGTCCTGACTTTC; v_call: TRBV30; j_call: TRBJ2-6; clone_size: once; d_call: -
cdr3_aa: CASSLGVFSNEQFF; cdr3_nt: TGTGCCAGCAGCTTAGGGGTTTTTTCGAATGAGCAGTTCTTC; v_call: TRBV11-1; j_call: TRBJ2-1; clone_size: -; d_call: -
cdr3_aa: CASSSALGGVGTEAFF; cdr3_nt: TGTGCCAGCAGCTCCGCTCTGGGAGGGGTGGGGACTGAAGCTTTCTTT; v_call: TRBV11-1; j_call: TRBJ1-1; clone_size: -; d_call: -
cdr3_aa: CAISESGDNEQFF; cdr3_nt: TGTGCCATCAGTGAGTCGGGCGACAATGAGCAGTTCTTC; v_call: TRBV6-5; j_call: TRBJ2-1; clone_size: -; d_call: -
cdr3_aa: CASSLANAGSDEQYF; cdr3_nt: TGCGCCAGCAGCTTGGCCAATGCAGGGTCCGACGAGCAGTACTTC; v_call: TRBV5-1; j_call: TRBJ2-7; clone_size: many; d_call: -
cdr3_aa: CASSQDPFLAAAHSYNEQFF; cdr3_nt: TGCGCCAGCAGCCAAGACCCGTTCTTAGCAGCGGCCCACTCCTACAATGAGCAGTTCTTC; v_call: TRBV4-3; j_call: TRBJ2-1; clone_size: -; d_call: -
cdr3_aa: CASSLAGGRGTGELFF; cdr3_nt: TGTGCCAGCAGTCTAGCGGGAGGGCGAGGCACCGGGGAGCTGTTTTTT; v_call: TRBV5-6; j_call: TRBJ2-2; clone_size: once; d_call: TRBD2
cdr3_aa: CASSVSRGNYGYTF; cdr3_nt: TGTGCCAGTAGTGTTTCGCGGGGGAACTATGGCTACACCTTC; v_call: TRBV19; j_call: TRBJ1-2; clone_size: -; d_call: -
cdr3_aa: CASSLQDPRETQYF; cdr3_nt: TGTGCCAGCAGCTTACAGGACCCCCGGGAGACCCAGTACTTC; v_call: TRBV7-9; j_call: TRBJ2-5; clone_size: -; d_call: -
cdr3_aa: CASRLSGRPGTGELFF; cdr3_nt: TGTGCCAGCAGACTTAGCGGGAGGCCCGGCACCGGGGAGCTGTTTTTT; v_call: TRBV28; j_call: TRBJ2-2; clone_size: few; d_call: TRBD2
cdr3_aa: CASSLTGTREQFF; cdr3_nt: TGTGCCAGCTCACTAACAGGGACGCGGGAGCAGTTCTTC; v_call: TRBV18; j_call: TRBJ2-1; clone_size: -; d_call: -
cdr3_aa: CASSFISGYYNEQFF; cdr3_nt: TGTGCCAGCAGTTTCATTAGCGGATACTACAATGAGCAGTTCTTC; v_call: TRBV27; j_call: TRBJ2-1; clone_size: -; d_call: -
cdr3_aa: CASSSRTGGRAVNEQFF; cdr3_nt: TGTGCCAGCAGTTCTCGTACTGGGGGGAGGGCCGTCAATGAGCAGTTCTTC; v_call: TRBV28; j_call: TRBJ2-1; clone_size: -; d_call: TRBD2
cdr3_aa: CARSTGVYEKLFF; cdr3_nt: TGTGCCCGGAGTACCGGCGTATATGAAAAACTGTTTTTT; v_call: TRBV30; j_call: TRBJ1-4; clone_size: -; d_call: -
cdr3_aa: CASMAGANTDTQYF; cdr3_nt: TGTGCCAGCATGGCAGGGGCCAACACAGATACGCAGTATTTT; v_call: TRBV6-1; j_call: TRBJ2-3; clone_size: -; d_call: -
cdr3_aa: CASSSGGFDGYTF; cdr3_nt: TGTGCCAGCAGCTCAGGGGGTTTCGATGGCTACACCTTC; v_call: TRBV7-9; j_call: TRBJ1-2; clone_size: -; d_call: TRBD1
cdr3_aa: CASSSLDSRDRGAEAFF; cdr3_nt: TGTGCCAGCAGCTCCCTAGACTCCCGGGACAGAGGGGCTGAAGCTTTCTTT; v_call: TRBV11-2; j_call: TRBJ1-1; clone_size: few; d_call: TRBD1
cdr3_aa: CASSGQGLNTEAFF; cdr3_nt: TGTGCCAGCAGCGGACAGGGATTGAACACTGAAGCTTTCTTT; v_call: TRBV6-5; j_call: TRBJ1-1; clone_size: -; d_call: TRBD1
cdr3_aa: CASNFLPGGTEAFF; cdr3_nt: TGCGCCAGCAACTTTCTCCCTGGGGGCACTGAAGCTTTCTTT; v_call: TRBV5-1; j_call: TRBJ1-1; clone_size: once; d_call: -
cdr3_aa: CASSQGTGVSNQPQHF; cdr3_nt: TGCGCCAGCAGCCAGGGAACAGGGGTCAGCAATCAGCCCCAGCATTTT; v_call: TRBV4-1; j_call: TRBJ1-5; clone_size: -; d_call: TRBD1
cdr3_aa: CSVVLPRGEQFF; cdr3_nt: TGCAGCGTTGTCCTTCCCCGGGGTGAGCAGTTCTTC; v_call: TRBV29-1; j_call: TRBJ2-1; clone_size: -; d_call: -
cdr3_aa: CASSTPNQETQYF; cdr3_nt: TGTGCCAGCAGCACCCCCAATCAAGAGACCCAGTACTTC; v_call: TRBV6-6; j_call: TRBJ2-5; clone_size: once; d_call: -
cdr3_aa: CASSPGTSGTF; cdr3_nt: TGTGCCAGCAGTCCTGGAACCTCTGGTACCTTC; v_call: TRBV2; j_call: TRBJ1-2; clone_size: -; d_call: -